In this sample, the clone carrying this TCR beta chain turned up once. Its antigen is currently unknown. The record originates from a study of shared clonotypes between healthy human individuals. Findings and caveats of the study: Around 5% of naive CD4 clonotypes were common to a few donors.

Only Caucasian adults living in Nashville, Tennessee made up the donor group. Per sorted-subset replicate PCR, input was 150 to 250 ng DNA, representing about 29,000 T cell genomes. Some clones are missing from TCRdb's copy, which holds only in-frame ones; the method was immunoSEQ multiplex PCR. The sample consists of around 2.5 million clones, 93% of them appearing once. Germline loops: CDR1 MNHNY, CDR2 SVGAGI (reference sequence). V gave up 6 bases and J gave up 0 bases, with 10 bases separating them. There are 14 residues in the CDR3. The chain uses TRBV6-6 and TRBJ2-3; D gene unclear. Material for sequencing was naive CD4+ T cells from PBMCs. Subset meaning: CD45RA+ positively selected. The sequence came from a man younger than 35 in good health. Some clones in this sample may be carry-over from other donors' samples. This CDR3 is CASSYIRSTDTQYF. CDR3 bases: TGTGCCAGCAGCTATATTCGTAGCACAGATACGCAGTATTTT.